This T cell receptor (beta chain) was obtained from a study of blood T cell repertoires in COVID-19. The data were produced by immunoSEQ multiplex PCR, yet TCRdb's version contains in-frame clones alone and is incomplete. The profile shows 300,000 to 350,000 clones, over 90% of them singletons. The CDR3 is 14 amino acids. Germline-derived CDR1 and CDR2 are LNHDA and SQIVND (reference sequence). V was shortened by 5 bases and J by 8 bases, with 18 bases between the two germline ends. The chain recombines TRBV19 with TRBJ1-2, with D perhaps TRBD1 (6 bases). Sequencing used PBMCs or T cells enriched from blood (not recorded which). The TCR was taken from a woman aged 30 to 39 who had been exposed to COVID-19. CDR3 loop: CASSYGGARYGYTF. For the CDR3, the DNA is TGTGCCAGTAGTTACGGGGGGGCCCGGTACGGCTACACCTTC.